This TCR beta chain was captured in a study of shared clonotypes between healthy human individuals. A single count supports this clone. Germline V gene sequence: CDR1 SGHDT, CDR2 YYEEEE. The CDR3 contains 12 residues. Trimming stripped 2 bases from V and 7 bases from J, with 6 bases between. The repertoire was sequenced with immunoSEQ multiplex PCR; TCRdb's copy has only in-frame clones and lacks some. The sample has millions of clones; 90% to 95% are singletons. Sequencing input: naive CD4+ T cells sorted from blood. Subset described: CD45RA+ positively selected. The V gene is TRBV5-6, the J gene TRBJ1-4; D ambiguous. The TCR comes from a man younger than 35 in good health. CDR3 nucleotide sequence: TGTGCCAGCAGCTTTGGTGGTGAAAAACTGTTTTTT. This translates into CASSFGGEKLFF.